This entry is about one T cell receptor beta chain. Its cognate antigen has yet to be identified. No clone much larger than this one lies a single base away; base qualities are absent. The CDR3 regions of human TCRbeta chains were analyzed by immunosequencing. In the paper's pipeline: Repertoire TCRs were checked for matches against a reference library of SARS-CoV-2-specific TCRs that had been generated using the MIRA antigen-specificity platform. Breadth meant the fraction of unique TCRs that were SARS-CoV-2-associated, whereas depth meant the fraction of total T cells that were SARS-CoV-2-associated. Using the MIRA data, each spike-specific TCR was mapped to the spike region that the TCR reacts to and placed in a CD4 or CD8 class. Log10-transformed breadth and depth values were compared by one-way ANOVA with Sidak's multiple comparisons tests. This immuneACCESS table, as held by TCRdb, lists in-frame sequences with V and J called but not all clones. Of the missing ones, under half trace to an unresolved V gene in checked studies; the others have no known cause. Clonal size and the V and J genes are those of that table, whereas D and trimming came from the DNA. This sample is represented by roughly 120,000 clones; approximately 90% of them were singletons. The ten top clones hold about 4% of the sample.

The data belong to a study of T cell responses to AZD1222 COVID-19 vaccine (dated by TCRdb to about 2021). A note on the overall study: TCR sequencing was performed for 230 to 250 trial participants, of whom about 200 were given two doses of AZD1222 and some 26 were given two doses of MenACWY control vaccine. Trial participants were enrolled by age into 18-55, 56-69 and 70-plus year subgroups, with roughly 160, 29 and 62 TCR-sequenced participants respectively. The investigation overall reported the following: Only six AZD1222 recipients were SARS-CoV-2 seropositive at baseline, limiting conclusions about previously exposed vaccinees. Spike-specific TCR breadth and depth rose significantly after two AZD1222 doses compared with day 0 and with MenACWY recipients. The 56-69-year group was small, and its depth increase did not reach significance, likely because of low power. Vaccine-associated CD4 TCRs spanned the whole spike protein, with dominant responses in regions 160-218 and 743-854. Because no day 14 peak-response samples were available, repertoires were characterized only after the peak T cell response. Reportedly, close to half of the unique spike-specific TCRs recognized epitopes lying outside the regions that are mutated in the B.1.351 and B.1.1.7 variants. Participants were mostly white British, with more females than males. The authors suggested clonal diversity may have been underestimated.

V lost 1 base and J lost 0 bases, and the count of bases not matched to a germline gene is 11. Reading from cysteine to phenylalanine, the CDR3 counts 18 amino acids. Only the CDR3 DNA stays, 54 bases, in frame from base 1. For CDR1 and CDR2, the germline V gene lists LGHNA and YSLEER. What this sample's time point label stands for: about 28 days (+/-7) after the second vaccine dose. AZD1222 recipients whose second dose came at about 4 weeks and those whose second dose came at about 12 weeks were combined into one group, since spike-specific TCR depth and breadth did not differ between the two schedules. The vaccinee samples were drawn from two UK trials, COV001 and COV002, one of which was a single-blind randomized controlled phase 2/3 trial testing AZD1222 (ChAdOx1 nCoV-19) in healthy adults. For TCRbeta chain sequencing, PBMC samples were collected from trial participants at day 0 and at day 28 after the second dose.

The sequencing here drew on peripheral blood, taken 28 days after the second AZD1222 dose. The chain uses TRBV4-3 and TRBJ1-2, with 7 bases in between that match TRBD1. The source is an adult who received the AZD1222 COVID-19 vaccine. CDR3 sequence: CASSQALPKGATNYGYTF. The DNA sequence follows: TGCGCCAGCAGCCAAGCTCTCCCCAAGGGGGCGACTAACTATGGCTACACCTTC.